This is a list of T cell receptor beta chains from one sample in a study of T cells in Graves' hyperthyroidism and ophthalmopathy. TCRdb processed the multiplex PCR reads anew with MiXCR; each CDR3 protein has one entry. The table includes around 350,000 distinct CDR3 sequences, 15% to 20% detected once. The sequencing input was blood. The source of these receptors is a woman aged 25-40 years with Graves' hyperthyroidism that later progressed to Graves' ophthalmopathy. The CDR3 runs from the conserved cysteine through the conserved F or W. Fields, in order: V gene, J gene, CDR3 protein.

>TRBV6-5|TRBJ1-1
CASSYHAGDLRAFF
>TRBV30|TRBJ2-1
CAWSVVGAGEQFF
>TRBV5-1|TRBJ1-4
CASSLISNEKLFF
>TRBV6-2/TRBV6-3|TRBJ2-2
CASSYSLGLNTGELFF
>TRBV5-6|TRBJ1-5
CASSLSKREGSNQPQHF
>TRBV3-1|TRBJ2-2
CASSQVGGANTGELFF
>TRBV2|TRBJ2-2
CASSSDRGNTGELFF
>TRBV11-2|TRBJ1-1
CASSSWTGATTEAFF
>TRBV27|TRBJ1-1
CASSAGTVNTEAFF
>TRBV14|TRBJ1-1
CASSPGHNGNTEAFF
>TRBV27|TRBJ1-2
CASSSTGAFNYGYTF
>TRBV3-1|TRBJ2-4
CASSKLTGGEENIQYF
>TRBV28|TRBJ2-2
CASSLSARGWAGELFF
>TRBV5-1|TRBJ2-2
CASSLGQGAFDTGELFF
>TRBV30|TRBJ2-1
CAWIDGAGEKQFF
>TRBV2|TRBJ1-1
CASSENRQAFEAFF
>TRBV24-1|TRBJ2-3
CATSTGTSSDGDTQYF
>TRBV6-1|TRBJ2-7
CASRRAGTGGKQYF
>TRBV10-3|TRBJ2-7
CAISRQNTGAYEQYF
>TRBV18|TRBJ2-7
CASSPLPGQGSYEQYF
>TRBV12-3/TRBV12-4|TRBJ1-1
CASIDHRFPREAFF
>TRBV28|TRBJ1-1
CASSPLALDRGIGTEAFF
>TRBV29-1|TRBJ1-2
CSVDWLESGRYTF
>TRBV5-1|TRBJ1-1
CASSLDRGGTEAFF
>TRBV20-1|TRBJ2-1
CSARLISDEQFF
>TRBV25-1|TRBJ2-5
CASKAPAVQETQYF
>TRBV29-1|TRBJ1-1
CSVEGPSSTEAFF
>TRBV27|TRBJ2-1
CASGQGLSGRGNEQFF
>TRBV2|TRBJ2-5
CASRAGTSGRKGRETQYF
>TRBV11-1|TRBJ2-5
CASCGAAGRQETQYF
>TRBV6-2/TRBV6-3|TRBJ2-1
CASSYSSLAAYNEQFF
>TRBV2|TRBJ2-7
CASSSDRGQGWYEQYF
>TRBV24-1|TRBJ2-1
CATSDDRDNNPYISYNEQFF